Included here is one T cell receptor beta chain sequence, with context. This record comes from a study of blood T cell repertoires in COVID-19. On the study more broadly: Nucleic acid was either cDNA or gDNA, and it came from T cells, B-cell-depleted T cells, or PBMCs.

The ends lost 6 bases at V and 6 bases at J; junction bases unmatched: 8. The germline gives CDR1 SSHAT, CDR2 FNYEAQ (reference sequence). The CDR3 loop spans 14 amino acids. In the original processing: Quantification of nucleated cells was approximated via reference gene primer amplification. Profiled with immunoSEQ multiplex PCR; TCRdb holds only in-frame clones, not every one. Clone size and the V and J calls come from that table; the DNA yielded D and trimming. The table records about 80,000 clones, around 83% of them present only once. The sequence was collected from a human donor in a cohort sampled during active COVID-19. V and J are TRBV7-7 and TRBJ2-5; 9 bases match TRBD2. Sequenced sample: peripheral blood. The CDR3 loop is CASSSGTSLQTQYF. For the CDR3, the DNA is TGTGCCAGCAGTTCCGGGACTAGCCTGCAGACCCAGTACTTC.